This T cell receptor (beta chain) was captured in a study of OX40 agonist ivuxolimab in advanced cancers. General observations from the study: Normalized T-cell clonal expansion was also low in some nonresponders. The authors did not determine the antigen specificity of the expanded peripheral T cells. CD8+ T cells were the subset that, on average, had more expanded clones than CD4+. At doses 0.1 to 3.0 mg/kg, CD4+ and CD8+ clones expanded.

Only in-frame clones appear in the TCRdb table, and some are missing; sequencing was by immunoSEQ multiplex PCR. The top ten clones hold 1.1% of a sample with 130,000 or so clones, just over 90% of them seen once. About this clone itself: Its target is unknown.

Germline CDR1 SGHNT, CDR2 YYREEE (reference sequence). This CDR3 comprises 15 residues. Trimming removed 0 bases from V and 7 bases from J; junction bases left unmatched: 4. The rearrangement links TRBV5-4 to TRBJ1-6; 7 positions agree with TRBD1. The clonotype comes from an adult with an advanced solid tumor such as melanoma, head and neck, liver or kidney cancer. This sample comprised CD4+ or CD8+ T cells sorted from blood, obtained in a trial of the OX40 agonist ivuxolimab. CDR3 coding DNA: TGTGCCAGCAGCTTGGCCGGGACAGTGAATTCACCCCTCCACTTT. Amino acid sequence: CASSLAGTVNSPLHF.